This T cell receptor beta chain was sequenced in a study of shared clonotypes between healthy human individuals (dated by TCRdb to 2018 to 2020). About the investigation overall: Three men and two women, aged 18 to 49 years, made up the cohort. Per donor, leukapheresis produced somewhere between about 0.94 and 10 billion PBMCs. Libraries were prepared and TCR repertoires were sequenced by different laboratories using diverse techniques, in order to increase sequencing depth and limit assay-specific biases. The study deeply sequenced blood TCR repertoires of five healthy adults to estimate repertoire size and the extent of clonotype sharing between individuals.

What the study reported, not specific to this receptor: Pairwise subsampling indicated that sequencing depth was expected to affect the degree of clonotype sharing among donors. The genetic and exposure-history diversity represented was limited by the small number of donors. Only blood was sampled, and tissue TCR repertoires likely differ from those in blood.

TCR CDR3 regions were amplified from genomic DNA by multiplex PCR using the deep immunoSEQ assay. For each cell subset, the extracted genomic DNA was distributed evenly across all wells of several immunoSEQ 96-well plates, and each plate served as one replicate. For unsorted PBMC, approximately 300 ng of genomic DNA, equivalent to around 30,000 T cell genomes, went into each replicate PCR. Genomic DNA from unsorted PBMC was sequenced over ten immunoSEQ deep assay plates. The purified libraries were quantified using a Qubit 3.0 fluorometer, sized with a Bioanalyzer 2100, and then quantified again using the KAPA Library Quantification kit. Every immunoSEQ 96-well plate was sequenced on a separate single-read 150-cycle Illumina NextSeq 550 flow cell. From the authors' description of their analysis: Because the immunoSEQ output included only junctional sequences and no quality scores, the filtering could not be the same as the filtering used for full-length reads. Sequences were annotated with PyIR, a Python wrapper for IgBLAST v1.9, using IMGT germline references to assign V/J genes and CDR3. Reads were removed for weak V/J assignments (E-value above 1e-6), missing CDR3, stop codons, out-of-frame junctions, or ambiguous translated residues. V3J clonotypes were defined as sequences sharing an identical inferred V gene, J gene, and CDR3 amino acid sequence. Percentage overlap between repertoires was calculated by dividing the number of shared unique clonotypes by the size of the smaller repertoire. RTK rarefaction, the Chao1 estimator, and Recon v2.1 estimates of unobserved clonotypes were used to assess repertoire richness. TCRdb mirrors the immuneACCESS table, restricted to in-frame sequences. Some clones are absent from its copies; in checked studies, under half trace to an unresolved V gene, and the reason for the others is unknown. Clone size and the V and J calls come from that table; the DNA yielded D and trimming. In all, the sample holds some 470,000 clones, and approximately 80% of those were seen once. 13% of the sample goes to the ten largest clones.

A remark on this clone: There is no known antigen for this receptor. The record has no base qualities; no much larger clone is one base away.

The donors were healthy, HIV-negative adults who had no recently reported acute infections or vaccinations. Every donor was a Caucasian adult residing in Nashville, Tennessee, USA. For unsorted samples, some 90 million PBMCs were counted, and genomic DNA was extracted using the QIAamp DNA Blood Mini kit. Blood was obtained by leukapheresis, after which PBMCs were separated by Ficoll-Histopaque density gradient centrifugation and cryopreserved in liquid nitrogen vapor phase. The germline V gene encodes CDR1 MDHEN and CDR2 SYDVKM. The CDR3, cysteine through phenylalanine, is 23 amino acids long. Only CDR3 DNA remains: 69 bases, in frame from the first base. Relative to germline, V is missing 6 bases and J is missing 4 bases, with 30 bases of the junction outside any gene match.

The source is a woman between 40 and 50 years old in good health. Some clones in this sample may be carry-over from other donors' samples. Sequenced material: PBMCs. The sequence links TRBV28 to TRBJ2-7; 13 bases in the middle match TRBD2. The CDR3 protein: CASSKGVGQKLNRGLAGVYEQYF. The nucleotide sequence reads TGTGCCAGCAGCAAAGGAGTAGGGCAAAAACTAAATCGCGGACTAGCGGGAGTATACGAGCAGTACTTC.